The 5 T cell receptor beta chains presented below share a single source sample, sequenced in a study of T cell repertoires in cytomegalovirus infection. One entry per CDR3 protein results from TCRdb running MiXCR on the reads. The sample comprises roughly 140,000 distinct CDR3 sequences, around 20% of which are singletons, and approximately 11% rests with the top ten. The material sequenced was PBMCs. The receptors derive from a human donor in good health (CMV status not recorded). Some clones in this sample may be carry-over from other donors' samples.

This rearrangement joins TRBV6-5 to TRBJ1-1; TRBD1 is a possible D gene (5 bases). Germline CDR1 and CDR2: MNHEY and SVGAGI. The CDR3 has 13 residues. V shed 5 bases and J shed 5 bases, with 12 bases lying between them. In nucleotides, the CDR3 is TGTGCCAGCAGTAAAGAATGGGGGACTGAAGCTTTCTTT. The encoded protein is CASSKEWGTEAFF.

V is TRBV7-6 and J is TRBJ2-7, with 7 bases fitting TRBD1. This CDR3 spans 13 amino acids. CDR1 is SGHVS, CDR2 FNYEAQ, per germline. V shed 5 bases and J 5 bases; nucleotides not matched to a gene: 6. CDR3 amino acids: CASSPGQRNEQYF. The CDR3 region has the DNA TGTGCCAGCAGCCCGGGACAGCGGAACGAGCAGTACTTC.

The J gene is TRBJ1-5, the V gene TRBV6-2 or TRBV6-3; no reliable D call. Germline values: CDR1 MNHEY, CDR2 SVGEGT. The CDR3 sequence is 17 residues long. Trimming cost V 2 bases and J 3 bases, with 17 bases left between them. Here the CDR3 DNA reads TGTGCCAGCAGTTACGGCGGAAAGAAAAGTCTCAATCAGCCCCAGCATTTT. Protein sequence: CASSYGGKKSLNQPQHF.

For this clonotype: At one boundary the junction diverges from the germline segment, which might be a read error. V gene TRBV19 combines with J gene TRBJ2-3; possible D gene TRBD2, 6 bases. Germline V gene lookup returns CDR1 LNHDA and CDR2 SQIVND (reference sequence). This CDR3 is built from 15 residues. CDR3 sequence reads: CASSIGSVSGDTQYF. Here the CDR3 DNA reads TGTGCAAGTAGTATCGGGAGCGTGAGTGGAGATACGCAGTATTTT. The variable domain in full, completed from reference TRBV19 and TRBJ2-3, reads DGGITQSPKYLFRKEGQNVTLSCEQNLNHDAMYWYRQDPGQGLRLIYYSQIVNDFQKGDIAEGYSVSREKKESFPLTVTSAQKNPTAFYLCASSIGSVSGDTQYFGPGTRLTVL.

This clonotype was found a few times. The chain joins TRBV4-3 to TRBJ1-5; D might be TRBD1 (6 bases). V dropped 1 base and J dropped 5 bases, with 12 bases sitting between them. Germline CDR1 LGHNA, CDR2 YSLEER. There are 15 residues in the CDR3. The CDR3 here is CASSQGLGGDQPQHF. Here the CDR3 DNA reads TGCGCCAGCAGCCAAGGGTTGGGGGGCGATCAGCCCCAGCATTTT.